This T cell receptor (beta chain) was recorded in a study of identical twins. V shed 4 bases, J shed 9 bases, and the junction held 7 bases outside the gene matches. CDR1 is SGHRS, CDR2 YFSETQ, per germline. The CDR3 is 14 amino acids. General study results and limits: An excess of low generation probability was shown by twin-shared out-of-frame alpha sequences.

It was template switching that added a universal primer site, and there were unique molecular identifiers on the cDNA. Using its own MiXCR run on the 5' RACE reads, TCRdb lists one record per CDR3 protein. The sample has approximately 260,000 distinct CDR3 sequences; 11% to 15% are singletons. Comments on this clonotype: What it recognizes is unknown.

The clonotype was recovered from a woman under 30 in good health. This rearrangement joins TRBV5-1 to TRBJ1-6, with TRBD1 identical over 7 bases. Sequenced: memory (CD45RO+) T cells sorted from blood. The CDR3 here is CASSQDRETSPLHF. CDR3 nucleotides: TGCGCCAGCAGCCAAGACAGGGAAACTTCACCCCTCCACTTT. Using reference TRBV5-1 and TRBJ1-6 for the parts outside the CDR3, the full variable domain is KAGVTQTPRYLIKTRGQQVTLSCSPISGHRSVSWYQQTPGQGLQFLFEYFSETQRNKGNFPGRFSGRQFSNSRSEMNVSTLELGDSALYLCASSQDRETSPLHFGNGTRLTVT.